A selection of T cell receptor beta chains follows, all from one sample in a study of shared clonotypes between healthy human individuals. Clones were sequenced by immunoSEQ multiplex PCR, and TCRdb holds only the in-frame ones, with some missing. The repertoire holds about 2 million clones, with 85% to 95% as singletons. The specimen sequenced was naive CD4+ T cells sorted from blood. These receptors were collected from a young man in good health. Each CDR3 is given with its conserved first and last residue. Each record gives: clone size, J gene, D gene, V gene, CDR3 DNA, CDR3 protein. The D gene is left open where the match is weak. A clone size is listed for some rows: how often the clone was seen (once, few, many), or a class if it is expanded.

>once|TRBJ2-1|.|TRBV4-1
TGCGCCAGCAGCCAAGATCGGGGGGCGAGCTCCTACAATGAGCAGTTCTTC
CASSQDRGASSYNEQFF
>.|TRBJ1-2|TRBD1|TRBV10-3
TGTGCCATCAGTGAGTCGAAAGTAGGGACAGGGGGGCCTGGCTACACCTTC
CAISESKVGTGGPGYTF
>.|TRBJ2-1|TRBD2|TRBV9
TGTGCCAGCAGCGTAGACCCCCACCGGGCGGGAGACATTTACAATGAGCAGTTCTTC
CASSVDPHRAGDIYNEQFF
>.|TRBJ2-7|TRBD1|TRBV10-3
TGTGCCATCAGTGGAGGGACAGGCTACGAGCAGTACTTC
CAISGGTGYEQYF
>.|TRBJ2-3|TRBD2|TRBV7-2
TGTGCCAGCAGCTTATGGACTAGCGGGAGCACAGATACGCAGTATTTT
CASSLWTSGSTDTQYF
>.|TRBJ1-2|TRBD1|TRBV6-1
TGTGCCAGCAGTGAAGTGGGACAGGGCTATGGCTACACCTTC
CASSEVGQGYGYTF
>.|TRBJ1-1|TRBD1|TRBV28
TGTGCCAGCAGCTTCAGGGGGCGGGCTTTCTTT
CASSFRGRAFF
>.|TRBJ1-4|.|TRBV5-1
TGCGCCAGCAGCCCCGCCGTACAGACTAATGAAAAACTGTTTTTT
CASSPAVQTNEKLFF
>.|TRBJ1-4|.|TRBV5-4
TGTGCCAGCAGCTTGGTGTCAGGACGGGGAAATGAAAAACTGTTTTTT
CASSLVSGRGNEKLFF
>.|TRBJ1-1|TRBD1|TRBV28
TGTGCCAGCAGTGACCGGGACAGAGTAGCGTACACTGAAGCTTTCTTT
CASSDRDRVAYTEAFF
>.|TRBJ1-1|.|TRBV7-9
TGTGCCAGCAGCGAAAGTAACACTGAAGCTTTCTTT
CASSESNTEAFF
>.|TRBJ2-3|TRBD2|TRBV5-1
TGCGCCAGCAGCCCGCAACCTATAGCGGGAGGAGCAGATACGCAGTATTTT
CASSPQPIAGGADTQYF
>once|TRBJ2-2|.|TRBV2
TGTGCCAGCAGTGGCCCAGCGGGGAACACCGGGGAGCTGTTTTTT
CASSGPAGNTGELFF
>.|TRBJ2-7|TRBD1|TRBV6-1
TGTGCCAGCAGTGAGTTGGACAGGGGATACGAGCAGTACTTC
CASSELDRGYEQYF
>.|TRBJ1-6|.|TRBV7-2
TGTGCCAGCAGCTTTGGATCAGTGGGAAATTCACCCCTCCACTTT
CASSFGSVGNSPLHF
>.|TRBJ2-3|.|TRBV11-2
TGTGCCAGCAGCTTACAGGGGGGGGTGTCAGATACGCAGTATTTT
CASSLQGGVSDTQYF
>once|TRBJ2-5|.|TRBV5-4
TGTGCCAGCAGCTTGGTAGGGTCGGAGGAGACCCAGTACTTC
CASSLVGSEETQYF
>.|TRBJ1-6|.|TRBV30
TGTGCCTGGAGTGTACGACTCGGTTGGAATTCACCCCTCCACTTT
CAWSVRLGWNSPLHF
>.|TRBJ1-1|.|TRBV5-1
TGCGCCAGCAGGGATCCCTACGGCACTGAAGCTTTCTTT
CASRDPYGTEAFF
>.|TRBJ2-7|.|TRBV30
TGTGCCTGGAGTGCCCCGGTGGCCGACGAGCAGTACTTC
CAWSAPVADEQYF
>.|TRBJ2-7|TRBD2|TRBV5-1
TGCGCCAGCAGCTTGGGGCCATACGCGGGAGGAGGTGAGCAGTACTTC
CASSLGPYAGGGEQYF
>.|TRBJ2-7|.|TRBV6-5
TGTGCCAGCAGTCTTCGACAGGCTGGCTACGAGCAGTACTTC
CASSLRQAGYEQYF
>.|TRBJ1-4|.|TRBV9
TGTGCCAGCAGCGCCCAAGGAGGACAGTCTAATGAAAAACTGTTTTTT
CASSAQGGQSNEKLFF
>.|TRBJ2-3|TRBD2|TRBV29-1
TGCAGCGTTGATAGCGGGGGGGCGGATACGCAGTATTTT
CSVDSGGADTQYF
>.|TRBJ2-3|.|TRBV6-4
TGTGCCAGCAGTGCCCAATGGAAAGATACGCAGTATTTT
CASSAQWKDTQYF
>once|TRBJ1-6|.|TRBV30
TGTGCCTGGAGGCAGCATTCACCCCTCCACTTT
CAWRQHSPLHF
>.|TRBJ1-6|TRBD1|TRBV4-1
TGCGCCAGCAGCCTATCCGGACAGGGTAATTCACCCCTCCACTTT
CASSLSGQGNSPLHF
>.|TRBJ2-5|.|TRBV9
TGTGCCAGCAGCGAGTTACTAGCCGGCGGGGAGACCCAGTACTTC
CASSELLAGGETQYF
>.|TRBJ1-3|TRBD1|TRBV11-2
TGTGCCAGCAGCCTTCTTGGGGGACAGGGCTCTGGAAACACCATATATTTT
CASSLLGGQGSGNTIYF
>.|TRBJ2-4|.|TRBV28
TGTGCCAGCAATGGTGCCGGGGGCCCACAGTACTTC
CASNGAGGPQYF
>.|TRBJ2-3|.|TRBV30
TGTGCCTGGAGTGTTAGTGGGTCCACAGATACGCAGTATTTT
CAWSVSGSTDTQYF
>.|TRBJ1-6|TRBD1|TRBV2
TGTGCCAGCAGCGGGACAGTGTATAATTCACCCCTCCACTTT
CASSGTVYNSPLHF
>.|TRBJ1-1|.|TRBV30
TGTGCCTGGAGTCGTGGGTGGGGGGATAACACTGAAGCTTTCTTT
CAWSRGWGDNTEAFF